These 29 T cell receptor beta chains were all obtained from the same sample, sequenced in a study of PD-1 blockade in mismatch repair-deficient tumors. Generated by immunoSEQ multiplex PCR, the TCRdb table keeps only in-frame clones and is missing some. This table has 60,000 to 65,000 clones, 88% appearing once. Sample: peripheral blood, taken 52 weeks after starting pembrolizumab. These TCRs come from an adult with mismatch repair-deficient cancer.

The CDR3, as DNA: TGTGCCAGCAGCTCCAGACCCGAGACAGGGGGCACGTACGAGCAGTACTTC. It encodes CASSSRPETGGTYEQYF. The chain recombines TRBV7-9 with TRBJ2-7; TRBD1 agrees at 10 bases. The CDR3 extends over 17 amino acids. Per germline, CDR1 SEHNR and CDR2 FQNEAQ (reference sequence). V gave up 4 bases and J gave up 4 bases; unmatched junction bases: 13.

The gene calls are TRBV6-6 and TRBJ2-7; TRBD1 is a possible D gene (6 bases). The CDR3 contains 15 residues. Trimming took off 5 bases at V and 5 bases at J, with 19 bases between the two ends. Germline V gives CDR1 MNHNY, CDR2 SVGAGI (reference sequence). CDR3 nucleotide sequence: TGTGCCAGCAGTCCCCTCAGGGGACCTGGGCACGAGCAGTACTTC. This sequence encodes CASSPLRGPGHEQYF.

V is TRBV21-1 and J is TRBJ2-7; the D call TRBD2 from the table was never checked on the DNA. TRBV21-1 is an annotated pseudogene. The length of the CDR3 is 17 residues. CDR3 sequence (DNA): TGTGCCAGCAGCAAGACCTACCCGGGAGGTGATGTCGGCGAGCAGTACTTC. It is translated as CASSKTYPGGDVGEQYF.

V gene TRBV2 combines with J gene TRBJ1-4; a weak D match, TRBD1 (5 bases). V was cut by 4 bases and J by 7 bases, with 13 bases left in between. In germline, CDR1 is SNHLY, CDR2 FYNNEI. The CDR3 spans 14 residues. The CDR3 coding sequence is TGTGCCAGCAGTGGCGAGGGTGGGGGTGAAAAACTGTTTTTT. It yields the protein CASSGEGGGEKLFF.

The chain joins TRBV11-2 to TRBJ2-7; D is possibly TRBD1 (6 bases). CDR1 is SGHAT, CDR2 FQNNGV, per germline. The CDR3 runs to 13 residues. V was shortened by 1 base and J by 2 bases, with 6 bases between the two germline ends. The CDR3 DNA sequence: TGTGCCAGCAGCTTAGGGACAGCCTACGAGCAGTACTTC. Its protein product is CASSLGTAYEQYF.

The chain carries TRBV29-1 and TRBJ2-7; D not resolved. CDR1 is SQVTM, CDR2 ANQGSEA, per germline. Trimming removed 3 bases at V and 7 bases at J, with 10 bases between. This CDR3 has 11 amino acids. The CDR3 is CSVEVGPEQYF. In DNA form, the CDR3 reads TGCAGCGTTGAGGTGGGTCCTGAGCAGTACTTC.

The chain joins TRBV14 to TRBJ2-7; D call uncertain. Trimming removed 1 base at V and 2 bases at J, with 9 bases between. The germline V gene encodes CDR1 SGHDN and CDR2 FVKESK. The CDR3 sequence is 14 residues long. CDR3 DNA sequence: TGTGCCAGCAGCCAAGGGGGTCTTACCTACGAGCAGTACTTC. It translates to CASSQGGLTYEQYF.

The rearrangement joins TRBV18 to TRBJ2-6; 7 bases map to TRBD1. J was trimmed by 4 bases and V by 4 bases; bases with no gene match: 7. CDR3 length: 16 amino acids. Germline-derived CDR1 and CDR2 are KGHSH and LQKENI. CDR3 residues: CASSLATGSGANVLTF. CDR3 nucleotide sequence: TGTGCCAGCTCACTAGCGACAGGGTCCGGGGCCAACGTCCTGACTTTC.

The chain combines TRBV10-1 with TRBJ1-3; D ambiguous. Trimming stripped 6 bases from V and 4 bases from J, with 10 bases between. The germline gives CDR1 WNHNN, CDR2 SYGVQD (reference sequence). CDR3 length: 13 amino acids. The CDR3 sequence is CASSYRKGNTIYF. DNA of the CDR3: TGCGCCAGCAGCTACCGGAAAGGAAACACCATATATTTT.

The CDR3 region has the DNA TGTGCCAGCAGCAAATTTGAGGCGGGAGCTCGGTCTAGCTCCTACAATGAGCAGTTCTTC. Its translation is CASSKFEAGARSSSYNEQFF. This chain uses TRBV7-8 with TRBJ2-1, with TRBD2 matching 7 bases. V shed 5 bases, J shed 0 bases, and the junction held 19 bases outside the gene matches. The germline gives CDR1 SGHVS, CDR2 FQNEAQ. The CDR3 contains 20 residues. The full variable domain, rest sourced from reference TRBV7-8 and TRBJ2-1, is GAGVSQSPRYKVAKRGQDVALRCDPISGHVSLFWYQQALGQGPEFLTYFQNEAQLDKSGLPSDRFFAERPEGSVSTLKIQRTQQEDSAVYLCASSKFEAGARSSSYNEQFFGPGTRLTVL.

The rearrangement joins TRBV11-2 to TRBJ1-2; D unresolved. The V and J ends lost 1 base and 8 bases respectively, with 8 bases between them. This CDR3 spans 12 amino acids. Germline V gene data show CDR1 as SGHAT and CDR2 as FQNNGV. The CDR3 DNA sequence: TGTGCCAGCAGCTTAGGATACGCGGGCTACACCTTC. Translating it yields CASSLGYAGYTF.

This rearrangement joins TRBV19 to TRBJ2-2; TRBD1 matches 9 bases. This CDR3 comprises 14 residues. V lost 7 bases and J lost 6; bases outside the gene matches: 6. CDR1 is LNHDA and CDR2 is SQIVND in the germline V gene (reference sequence). CDR3 amino acids: CASTRDRESGELFF. Written as DNA, the CDR3 is TGTGCCAGTACCCGGGACAGGGAATCCGGGGAGCTGTTTTTT.

The chain links TRBV6-6 to TRBJ2-7, with D possibly matching TRBD2 (6 bases). The ends were cut back, 9 bases at V and 2 bases at J, with 23 bases in the middle. Germline CDR1 and CDR2: MNHNY and SVGAGI (reference sequence). The CDR3 is made up of 16 amino acids. The CDR3, as DNA: TGTGCCAGGTCTTATTTACGGCGGGACGGGGCCTACGAGCAGTACTTC. Its translation is CARSYLRRDGAYEQYF.

The J gene is TRBJ2-2, the V gene TRBV2; no reliable D call. This CDR3 contains 14 residues. V lost 7 bases and J 3 bases, leaving 12 bases between the germline ends. CDR1 SNHLY and CDR2 FYNNEI come from the germline V gene. The CDR3 protein is CASINPTDTGELFF. In nucleotides, the CDR3 is TGTGCCAGCATCAACCCCACGGACACCGGGGAGCTGTTTTTT.

The chain joins TRBV11-2 to TRBJ2-1; 7 positions agree with TRBD2. J gave up 9 bases and V 3 bases, and 8 bases lay outside the gene matches. This CDR3 spans 14 amino acids. Germline loops: CDR1 SGHAT, CDR2 FQNNGV. The CDR3 DNA sequence: TGTGCCAGCAGCTTGACTAGCACCCCAAGTGAGCAGTTCTTC. Translated, it gives CASSLTSTPSEQFF. The whole variable domain, remainder taken from reference TRBV11-2 and TRBJ2-1, is EAGVAQSPRYKIIEKRQSVAFWCNPISGHATLYWYQQILGQGPKLLIQFQNNGVVDDSQLPKDRFSAERLKGVDSTLKIQPAKLEDSAVYLCASSLTSTPSEQFFGPGTRLTVL.

The chain employs TRBV28 and TRBJ2-1; D gene ambiguous. Germline V gene data show CDR1 as MDHEN and CDR2 as SYDVKM. This CDR3 comprises 12 residues. Trimming removed 7 bases from V and 4 bases from J, with 8 bases in between. CDR3 DNA sequence: TGTGCCAGCATGCTAGGATACAATGAGCAGTTCTTC. Translation: CASMLGYNEQFF.

V and J are TRBV11-3 and TRBJ2-3; D not resolved. CDR1 and CDR2 from the germline V gene are SGHNT and YENEEA. CDR3 length: 15 amino acids. Trimming shortened V by 4 bases and J by 1 base, and 12 bases separated the two germline ends. The CDR3 DNA follows: TGTGCCAGCAGCTACCCTACACCAGGCACAGATACGCAGTATTTT. It codes for CASSYPTPGTDTQYF.

V is TRBV7-9 and J is TRBJ2-5; D ambiguous. CDR3 length equals 12 residues. V was pared by 6 bases and J by 3 bases, with 8 bases between. Germline lookup yields CDR1 SEHNR and CDR2 FQNEAQ (reference sequence). The CDR3 DNA follows: TGTGCCAGCAGGCCGACGGAAGAGACCCAGTACTTC. Translated, it gives CASRPTEETQYF.

This clone was seen a single time. This chain uses TRBV9 with TRBJ2-5, with TRBD1 matching over 7 bases. The DNA end lines up better with TRBJ2-7; the J call may be wrong. The CDR3 contains 15 residues. Germline V gene sequence: CDR1 SGDLS, CDR2 YYNGEE. The CDR3 region is CASSASGDRAYEQYF. CDR3 in DNA: TGTGCCAGCAGCGCTTCAGGGGACAGAGCCTACGAGCAGTACTTC.

The rearrangement uses TRBV9 and TRBJ1-4; 7 bases line up with TRBD1. Germline V CDR1 and CDR2: SGDLS, YYNGEE. Trimming removed 3 bases from V and 0 bases from J; junction bases left unmatched: 2. This CDR3 has 15 residues. CDR3 protein: CASSAGTATNEKLFF. DNA of the CDR3: TGTGCCAGCAGCGCAGGGACAGCAACTAATGAAAAACTGTTTTTT.

V gene TRBV19 combines with J gene TRBJ2-2; perhaps TRBD1 as D (6 bases). CDR1 and CDR2 (germline): LNHDA, SQIVND (reference sequence). Trimming removed 8 bases from V and 2 bases from J, with 15 bases in between. The CDR3 contains 15 residues. CDR3 in amino acids: CASALEGDNTGELFF. The CDR3 DNA reads TGTGCCAGTGCCCTAGAGGGGGATAACACCGGGGAGCTGTTTTTT.

J is TRBJ2-3 and V is TRBV4-1; possible D gene TRBD2, 6 bases. The CDR3 extends over 16 amino acids. V was trimmed by 0 bases and J by 1 base, leaving 11 bases between them. Germline CDR1 reads MGHRA; CDR2 reads YSYEKL. The chain's CDR3 is CASSQEAGPRTDTQYF. The CDR3 nucleotides read TGCGCCAGCAGCCAAGAGGCGGGACCCCGCACAGATACGCAGTATTTT.

The chain is built from TRBV21-1 and TRBJ2-3; whether TRBD2, the table's D call, matches the DNA was not checked. TRBV21-1 is termed a pseudogene. The CDR3 runs 21 residues. CDR3 DNA: TGTGCCAGCAGCAAACAGCCTAGCGGGATAACTCATCACTCTAGCACAGATACGCAGTATTTT. Translated: CASSKQPSGITHHSSTDTQYF.

A remark on this clone: The identical CDR3 is also encoded by other nucleotide sequences in the sample. The J gene is TRBJ2-1, the V gene TRBV19; D gene unclear. Looked up from germline, CDR1 is LNHDA and CDR2 is SQIVND (reference sequence). The V end lost 3 bases, the J end lost 1 base, and 10 bases lay between the germline ends. This CDR3 contains 15 residues. The CDR3 protein is CASSILSTSYNEQFF. Written as DNA, the CDR3 is TGTGCCAGTAGTATTCTCTCCACTTCCTACAATGAGCAGTTCTTC.

V and J are TRBV5-1 and TRBJ1-2; possibly TRBD1 for D (5 bases). This CDR3 region has 14 residues. Germline lookup yields CDR1 SGHRS and CDR2 YFSETQ. The V gene lost 2 bases and the J gene lost 3 bases, with 11 bases spanning the gap. The CDR3 nucleotides read TGCGCCAGCAGCTTTGGGGTCAGGGACTATGGCTACACCTTC. Translated: CASSFGVRDYGYTF.

The J gene is TRBJ1-1, the V gene TRBV11-2, with a tentative D call TRBD1 (5 bases). The V gene's germline CDR1 is SGHAT and CDR2 FQNNGV. The CDR3 totals 14 residues. The ends were cut back, 1 base at V and 4 bases at J, with 10 bases in the middle. The CDR3 nucleotides are TGTGCCAGCAGCTTAGGGGGGGGAGGCACTGAAGCTTTCTTT. This sequence encodes CASSLGGGGTEAFF.

The J gene is TRBJ1-2, the V gene TRBV15, with D uncertain. Germline CDR1 reads LNHNV; CDR2 reads YYDKDF (reference sequence). V shed 4 bases and J shed 0 bases, with 6 bases lying between them. This CDR3 is 13 amino acids long. The CDR3 is CATSTDPNYGYTF. In DNA, the CDR3 is TGTGCCACCAGCACCGATCCTAACTATGGCTACACCTTC.

The chain carries TRBV7-9 and TRBJ2-3, with 8 bases fitting TRBD2. CDR1 SEHNR and CDR2 FQNEAQ come from the germline V gene (reference sequence). CDR3 length: 15 residues. After removal of 2 bases from V and 7 bases from J, the junction contained 8 bases not matched to a gene. CDR3: CASSLSLGRAYTQYF. CDR3 DNA: TGTGCCAGCAGCTTATCGCTCGGGAGGGCGTATACGCAGTATTTT. Full variable domain (remainder filled in from reference TRBV7-9 and TRBJ2-3): DTGVSQNPRHKITKRGQNVTFRCDPISEHNRLYWYRQTLGQGPEFLTYFQNEAQLEKSRLLSDRFSAERPKGSFSTLEIQRTEQGDSAMYLCASSLSLGRAYTQYFGPGTRLTVL.

The rearrangement links TRBV11-2 to TRBJ2-1; the D gene is possibly TRBD2 (6 bases). The CDR3 loop spans 18 amino acids. V lost 5 bases and J 4 bases, leaving 24 bases between the germline ends. Germline assignment: CDR1 SGHAT and CDR2 FQNNGV. The CDR3 loop reads CASSIAGTFDWVYNEQFF. CDR3 DNA: TGTGCCAGCAGCATCGCCGGGACTTTCGACTGGGTGTACAATGAGCAGTTCTTC.